This entry features one T cell receptor (beta chain) sequence. Per germline, CDR1 LGHDT and CDR2 YNNKEL (reference sequence). CDR3 length equals 15 residues. After removal of 0 bases from V and 6 bases from J, the junction contained 4 bases not matched to a gene. Per the authors' pipeline: Reference gene primer amplification in the assay estimated nucleated cell counts. Sequenced by immunoSEQ multiplex PCR; TCRdb stores in-frame clones only, minus some. From that table come the V and J calls and clone size; the DNA was used to work out D and trimming. The data show hundreds of thousands of clones, with almost 90% seen just once and about 11% held by the top ten. This record comes from a study of blood T cell repertoires in COVID-19.

This chain links TRBV3-1 (or the pseudogene TRBV3-2) with TRBJ2-3; 9 bases agree with TRBD2. This TCR was sampled from a woman aged 25 to 39 with COVID-19, enrolled during active disease. Sequencing was performed on peripheral blood. CDR3 sequence: CASSQEGGRGDTQYF. The CDR3, as DNA: TGTGCCAGCAGCCAAGAAGGCGGGAGGGGGGATACGCAGTATTTT.